Listed below are T cell receptor beta chains from one sample, sequenced in a study of blood T cells in healthy people across ages. MiXCR, run by TCRdb on the 5' RACE reads, gives a single entry per CDR3 protein. Altogether fewer than 2,000,000 distinct CDR3 sequences are present, 34% being singletons, with the ten largest covering around 11%. Sequencing input: blood. Source of these receptors: a woman in her thirties in good health. CDR3s include the opening cysteine and the closing phenylalanine or tryptophan. Each record gives: J gene, clone size, V gene, D gene, CDR3 DNA, CDR3 protein. D genes are given only for firm matches. The listing skips clone size in some rows; elsewhere it reads once, few, many or a size class.

>TRBJ1-5|few|TRBV4-1|.
TGCGCCAGCAGCCAGCGGGCGGGGGGCAATCAGCCCCAGCATTTT
CASSQRAGGNQPQHF
>TRBJ2-5|few|TRBV5-6|.
TGTGCCAGCAGCGATGGGCACGTGGGGACCCAGTACTTC
CASSDGHVGTQYF
>TRBJ1-2|few|TRBV4-1|.
TGCGCCAGCAGCCCGGTGACAGGAGCTAACTATGGCTACACCTTC
CASSPVTGANYGYTF
>TRBJ2-1|few|TRBV30|.
TGTGCCTGGAGTGAACCTTACAATGAGCAGTTCTTC
CAWSEPYNEQFF
>TRBJ2-2|.|TRBV3-1|.
TGTGCCAGCAGCCCAAACCTGGACACCGGGGAGCTGTTTTTT
CASSPNLDTGELFF
>TRBJ2-5|.|TRBV24-1|TRBD1
TGTGCCACCAGTGACACGGGACAGGGGATAGGAGAGACCCAGTACTTC
CATSDTGQGIGETQYF
>TRBJ2-7|.|TRBV4-1|TRBD2
TGCGCCAGCAGCCAAGTAACTAGCGGGCGGCGCGAGCAGTACTTC
CASSQVTSGRREQYF
>TRBJ2-1|.|TRBV14|.
TGTGCCAGCAGCCAAGATCTTAGGGATGAGCAGTTCTTC
CASSQDLRDEQFF
>TRBJ1-1|few|TRBV2|.
TGTGCCAGCAGTGGATCTTTGAACACTGAAGCTTTCTTT
CASSGSLNTEAFF
>TRBJ1-2|few|TRBV5-6|TRBD1
TGTGCCAGCAGCTTGGACAGGGGGGTGATTGGCTACACCTTC
CASSLDRGVIGYTF
>TRBJ2-5|.|TRBV12-3/TRBV12-4|.
TGTGCCAGCAGCCCTACTATGTGGGGTCAAGAGACCCAGTACTTC
CASSPTMWGQETQYF
>TRBJ2-7|.|TRBV15|.
TGTGCCACCAGCTCCGGAGGGACAGCTAGCTACGAGCAGTACTTC
CATSSGGTASYEQYF
>TRBJ2-3|few|TRBV20-1|TRBD2
TGCAGTGCTAGGTCCCCGGGAGGAGGAACAGATACGCAGTATTTT
CSARSPGGGTDTQYF
>TRBJ2-1|.|TRBV27|TRBD2
TGTGCCAGCAGTATAACTAGCGGGAGGGCCTTTTACAATGAGCAGTTCTTC
CASSITSGRAFYNEQFF
>TRBJ2-2|few|TRBV29-1|TRBD1
TGCAGCGTTGCGACACAGGGGGCCGGGGAGCTGTTTTTT
CSVATQGAGELFF
>TRBJ2-7|.|TRBV5-1|.
TGCGCCGGCAGCTGGGCCGGTTCCGGGATCTCCTACGAGCAGTACTTC
CAGSWAGSGISYEQYF
>TRBJ2-7|.|TRBV5-1|.
TGCGCCAGCAGGGGGTTCGACAGGAGCTCCTACGAGCAGTACTTC
CASRGFDRSSYEQYF
>TRBJ1-6|.|TRBV29-1|.
TGCAGCCCCTGCCTTAGGGAGTTAAGCTATTCACCCCTCCACTTT
CSPCLRELSYSPLHF
>TRBJ2-5|many|TRBV4-2|TRBD2
TGTGCCAGCAGCCAAGAGGCGGTAGCGGGGGGTGAGACCCAGTACTTC
CASSQEAVAGGETQYF
>TRBJ1-2|.|TRBV20-1|TRBD1
TGCAGTGCTAGAGTGTCAGGGGGTAACTATGGCTACACCTTC
CSARVSGGNYGYTF
>TRBJ2-3|.|TRBV5-1|TRBD2
TGCGCCAGCAGCAGCCGGGAGGGTCGTACAGATACGCAGTATTTT
CASSSREGRTDTQYF
>TRBJ2-7|few|TRBV27|.
TGTGCCAGCAGTTTCGGGGCAGGGTGGGAGCAGTACTTC
CASSFGAGWEQYF
>TRBJ2-7|.|TRBV13|TRBD2
TGTGCCAGCAGCTGGGGTGGGGCTGAAGCGGGGGGTCACCACTTCCTCTACGAGCAGTACTTC
CASSWGGAEAGGHHFLYEQYF
>TRBJ1-5|many|TRBV7-6|.
TGTGCCAGCAGCCTGGGACAACAAGGACAGCCCCAGCATTTT
CASSLGQQGQPQHF
>TRBJ2-3|.|TRBV5-1|.
TGCGCCAGCAGCTCATACTCTATAGAAACAGATACGCAGTATTTT
CASSSYSIETDTQYF
>TRBJ1-4|.|TRBV7-2|.
TGTGCCAGCAGCTCCGGGCCCCATGAAAAACTGTTTTTT
CASSSGPHEKLFF
>TRBJ2-3|.|TRBV20-1|TRBD1
TGCAGTGCTTTGGGGGGGACAGGGAACACAGATACGCAGTATTTT
CSALGGTGNTDTQYF
>TRBJ2-3|.|TRBV5-1|.
TGCGCCAGCAAAGTAAATCCGCGGCGGGCGGCAGATACGCAGTATTTT
CASKVNPRRAADTQYF
>TRBJ2-1|few|TRBV7-8|.
TGTGCCAGCAGCTTAGCCGGGGGGCACCCCTCCTACAATGAGCAGTTCTTC
CASSLAGGHPSYNEQFF
>TRBJ1-5|few|TRBV12-3/TRBV12-4|.
TGTGCCAGCAGTTTCGTTCCGCATCAGCCCCAGCATTTT
CASSFVPHQPQHF
>TRBJ1-6|few|TRBV20-1|.
TGCAGTGCTAGACGGGGGACGGACAATTCACCCCTCCACTTT
CSARRGTDNSPLHF
>TRBJ2-6|many|TRBV20-1|.
TGCAGTGCTAGAGATCTCGCAGGGGACTTAACTGGGGCCAACGTCCTGACTTTC
CSARDLAGDLTGANVLTF
>TRBJ2-4|.|TRBV4-2|TRBD2
TGTGCCTGCAGCCAAGGACTAGCGCGAGAGCAGTACTTC
CACSQGLAREQYF
>TRBJ2-5|.|TRBV4-2|.
TGTGCCAGCGGCCAAGCAACACGAACAGGACAAGAGACCCAGTACTTC
CASGQATRTGQETQYF
>TRBJ1-2|few|TRBV3-1|.
TGTGCCAGCAGCCAAGATACGCAGGGGACGGTCTCTGGCTACACCTTC
CASSQDTQGTVSGYTF
>TRBJ1-2|.|TRBV20-1|.
TGCAGTGCTAGGGAGGGGTCCTACACCTTC
CSAREGSYTF
>TRBJ2-7|few|TRBV4-1|TRBD1
TGCGCCAGCAGCCCCCGACAGGGGGGAGCTGACGAGCAGTACTTC
CASSPRQGGADEQYF